This T cell receptor (beta chain) was retrieved from a study of tissue T cells after allogeneic stem cell transplantation (dated by TCRdb to the early 2020s). About the investigation overall: Over an approximately three-year period, fewer than 10 adult allo-HCT recipients with steroid-refractory GVHD were prospectively enrolled in a research-autopsy study. Grafts from donors were received by all GVHD patients, with several grafts being unmodified and three being CD34-selected to deplete T cells. Every GVHD patient had gastrointestinal GVHD and was given several lines of GVHD-directed therapy, and 5 or 6 of the GVHD patients also had skin involvement. A handful of GVHD patients had pre-transplant PBMCs available, and those PBMCs were of recipient origin. For viably preserved blood and marrow, CD3+ T cells were flow-sorted when cell numbers permitted, and smaller samples went directly to DNA extraction. TCR beta repertoires were profiled across many tissues obtained from research autopsies of patients with and without GVHD, as well as in mouse models of GVHD. The human arm was a prospective observational study without blinding or randomization.

Per the germline V gene, MGHRA is the CDR1 and YSYEKL is the CDR2. The junction carries 9 bases between V and J, which are trimmed by 0 bases and 4 bases respectively. Including the terminal cysteine and phenylalanine, the CDR3 comprises 14 residues. Of all the DNA, just the CDR3 is kept, 42 bases in frame from base 1. The research as a whole found: In both patients and mice, T cells from blood and spleen covered only a limited part of the TCR repertoire found in tissues. Which tissue TCRs were alloreactive or antigen-specific was not determined in the study, and some of the clones might have been host cells that persisted. Only a few T cell clones appeared in more than one patient, yet motif-based clustering showed tissue-specific repertoire signatures that were shared between patients. Within patients, how anatomically similar tissues were was a major factor shaping TCR repertoire composition, regardless of disease or transplant status. The patient cohort was small and clinically heterogeneous, and sampling depth was acknowledged as a limitation.

Library creation used the immunoSEQ multiplex PCR assay. Adaptive Biotechnologies performed the TCRbeta CDR3 sequencing at survey depth and reported CDR3 sequences, V/J genes, productive frequency and template counts. TCR beta CDR3 regions were amplified from genomic DNA instead of RNA. Per the authors' processing: Jensen-Shannon divergence was used to quantify pairwise repertoire overlap between tissues, with a value of 1 indicating complete divergence and a value of 0 indicating identical repertoires. Tissues were grouped by single-linkage agglomerative hierarchical clustering of pairwise JSD values, and the clustering results were shown as dendrograms. GLIPH2 was applied to all patient samples using simulation_depth 1000, kmer_min_depth 3, and cdr3_length_cutoff 8, and only groups with more than two unique CDR3s were retained. A standardized tissue-overlap score was calculated by extrapolating Jaccard GLIPH-group overlap across patients to a standard repertoire size of 1000 clones. To look at how diversity was associated with clinical or experimental variables, linear mixed-effect models were used, with tissue treated as a fixed effect and individual treated as a random effect. In TCRdb, the immuneACCESS table is reduced to in-frame sequences with V and J assigned. These tables do not hold every clone; where another copy was compared, an unresolved V gene accounts for under half, and the others remain unexplained. V and J calls and clone size are as listed in that table; D and trimming were resolved from the DNA. The sample profile shows about 43,000 clones; more than 90% of them were found once. The ten biggest clones cover approximately 3.6% of the sample.

In light of the paper, this sample's time point label describes: recipient (host-origin) PBMCs collected before allo-HCT. Concerning this clone itself: What this receptor recognizes is not known. No base-level quality is on record; no much larger clone is a single base apart.

This TCR was recovered from a woman aged 40-69 years who later had graft-versus-host disease after an allogeneic stem cell transplant. The input for sequencing was blood, taken before transplantation. Here the chain combines TRBV4-1 and TRBJ1-2, with no D gene named confidently. The CDR3 reads as follows: CASSQDRAAYGYTF. The nucleotide sequence is given as TGCGCCAGCAGCCAAGATAGGGCAGCCTATGGCTACACCTTC.